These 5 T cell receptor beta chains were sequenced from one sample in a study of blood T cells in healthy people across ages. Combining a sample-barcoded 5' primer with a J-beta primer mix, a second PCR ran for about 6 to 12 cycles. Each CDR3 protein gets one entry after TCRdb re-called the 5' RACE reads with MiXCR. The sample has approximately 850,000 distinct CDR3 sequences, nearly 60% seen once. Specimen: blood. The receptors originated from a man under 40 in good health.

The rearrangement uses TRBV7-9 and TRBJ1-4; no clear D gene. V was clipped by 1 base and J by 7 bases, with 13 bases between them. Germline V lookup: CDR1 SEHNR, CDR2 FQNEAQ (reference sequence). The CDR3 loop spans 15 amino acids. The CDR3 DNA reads TGTGCCAGCAGCTTAGTTACAGCTCTCGGTGAAAAACTGTTTTTT. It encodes CASSLVTALGEKLFF.

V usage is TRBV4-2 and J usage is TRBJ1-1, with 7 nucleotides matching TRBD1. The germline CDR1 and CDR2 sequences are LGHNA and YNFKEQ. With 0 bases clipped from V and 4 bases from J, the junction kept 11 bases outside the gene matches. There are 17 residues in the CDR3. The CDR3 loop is CASSQENWGNRGTEAFF. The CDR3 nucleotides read TGTGCCAGCAGCCAAGAAAATTGGGGAAACAGGGGCACTGAAGCTTTCTTT.

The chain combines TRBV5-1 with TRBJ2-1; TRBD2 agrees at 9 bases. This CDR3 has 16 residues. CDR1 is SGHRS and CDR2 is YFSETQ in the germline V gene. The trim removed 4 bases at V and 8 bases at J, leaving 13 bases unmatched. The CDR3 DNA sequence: TGCGCCAGCAGCCGTACCGGGACTAGCATTACGCATGAGCAGTTCTTC. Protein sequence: CASSRTGTSITHEQFF.

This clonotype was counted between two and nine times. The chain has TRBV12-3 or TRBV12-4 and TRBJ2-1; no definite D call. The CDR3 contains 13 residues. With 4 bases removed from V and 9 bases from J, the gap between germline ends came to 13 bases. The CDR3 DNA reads TGTGCCAGCAGTTGGTACTTTGCCGGTGAGCAGTTCTTC. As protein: CASSWYFAGEQFF.

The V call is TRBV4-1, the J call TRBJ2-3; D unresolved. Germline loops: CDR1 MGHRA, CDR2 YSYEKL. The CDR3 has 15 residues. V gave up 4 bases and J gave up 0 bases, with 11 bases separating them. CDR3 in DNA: TGCGCCAGCAGCCCCACCGAGACTAGCACAGATACGCAGTATTTT. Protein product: CASSPTETSTDTQYF.